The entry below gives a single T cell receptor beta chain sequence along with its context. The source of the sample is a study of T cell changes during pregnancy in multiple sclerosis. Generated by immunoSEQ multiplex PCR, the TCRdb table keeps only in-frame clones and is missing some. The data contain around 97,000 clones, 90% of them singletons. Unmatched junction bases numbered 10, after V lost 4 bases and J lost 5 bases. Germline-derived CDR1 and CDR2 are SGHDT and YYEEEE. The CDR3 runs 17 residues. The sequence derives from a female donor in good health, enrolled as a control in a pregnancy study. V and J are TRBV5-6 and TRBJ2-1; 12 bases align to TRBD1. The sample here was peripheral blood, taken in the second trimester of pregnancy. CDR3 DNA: TGTGCCAGCAGCATCGACTCCGGGACAGGGGGCAACAATGAGCAGTTCTTC. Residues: CASSIDSGTGGNNEQFF.